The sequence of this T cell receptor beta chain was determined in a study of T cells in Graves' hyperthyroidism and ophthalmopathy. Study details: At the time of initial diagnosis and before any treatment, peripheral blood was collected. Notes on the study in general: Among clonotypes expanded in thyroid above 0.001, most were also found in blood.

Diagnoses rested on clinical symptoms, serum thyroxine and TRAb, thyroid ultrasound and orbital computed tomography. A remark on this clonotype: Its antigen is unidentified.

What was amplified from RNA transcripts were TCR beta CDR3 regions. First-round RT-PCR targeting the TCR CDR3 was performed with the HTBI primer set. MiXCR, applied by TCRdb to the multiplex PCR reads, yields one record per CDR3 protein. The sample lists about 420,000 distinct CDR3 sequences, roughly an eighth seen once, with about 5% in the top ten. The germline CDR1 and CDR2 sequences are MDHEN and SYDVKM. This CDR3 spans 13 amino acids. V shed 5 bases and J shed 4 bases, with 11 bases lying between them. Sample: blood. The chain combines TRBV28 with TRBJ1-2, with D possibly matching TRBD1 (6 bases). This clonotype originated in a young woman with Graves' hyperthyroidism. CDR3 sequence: CASSGGAGYGYTF. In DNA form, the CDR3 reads TGTGCCAGCAGTGGGGGGGCTGGCTATGGCTACACCTTC.